What follows are 16 T cell receptor beta chains derived from one specimen sequenced in a study of T cell responses to AZD1222 COVID-19 vaccine. Libraries were prepared by immunoSEQ multiplex PCR; TCRdb keeps only in-frame clonotypes and omits some of them. The data contain roughly 180,000 clones, 90% to 95% of them singletons. The sample here was peripheral blood, taken on day 0 of AZD1222 vaccination. The receptor source for this set is an adult in good health.

The V gene is TRBV5-1, the J gene TRBJ1-3; TRBD1 aligns across 8 bases. Germline CDR1 SGHRS, CDR2 YFSETQ. This CDR3 contains 15 residues. Trimming removed 4 bases from V and 4 bases from J; junction bases left unmatched: 7. The CDR3 coding sequence is TGCGCCAGCAGCCCAGGACAGGGCCTGGGAAACACCATATATTTT. Translation gives CASSPGQGLGNTIYF. Drawing the rest from reference TRBV5-1 and TRBJ1-3, the complete variable domain is KAGVTQTPRYLIKTRGQQVTLSCSPISGHRSVSWYQQTPGQGLQFLFEYFSETQRNKGNFPGRFSGRQFSNSRSEMNVSTLELGDSALYLCASSPGQGLGNTIYFGEGSWLTVV.

The sample holds a few counts of this clone. V is TRBV19 and J is TRBJ1-2, with 7 bases identical to TRBD1. From germline, CDR1 is LNHDA and CDR2 SQIVND (reference sequence). The ends lost 3 bases at V and 3 bases at J; junction bases unmatched: 4. This CDR3 is built from 14 residues. CDR3: CASSITGVDYGYTF. CDR3 nucleotides: TGTGCCAGTAGTATCACAGGGGTAGACTATGGCTACACCTTC.

This chain links TRBV25-1 with TRBJ2-7; D is unclear. V was clipped by 3 bases and J by 6 bases, with 9 bases between them. Germline CDR1 MGHDK, CDR2 SYGVNS. The CDR3 sequence is 12 residues long. CDR3 DNA: TGTGCCAGCAGTGATGTCGGGTTCGAGCAGTACTTC. Encoded protein: CASSDVGFEQYF.

The chain uses TRBV28 and TRBJ2-2; D is perhaps TRBD1 (6 bases). The germline V gene encodes CDR1 MDHEN and CDR2 SYDVKM. Deletions cut 1 base from V and 5 bases from J, with 11 bases between. CDR3 size: 15 residues. CDR3 residues: CASSLSRGSTGELFF. The CDR3 region has the DNA TGTGCCAGCAGTTTATCGAGGGGGTCAACCGGGGAGCTGTTTTTT.

The chain combines TRBV6-5 with TRBJ2-2; TRBD1 agrees at 8 bases. Losses at the gene ends were 4 bases for V and 5 bases for J; bases not matched to a gene: 9. The CDR3 totals 16 residues. Germline V gene lookup returns CDR1 MNHEY and CDR2 SVGAGI. DNA of the CDR3: TGTGCCAGCAGTTCATTCGGGACAGGCCGGACCGGGGAGCTGTTTTTT. Its translation is CASSSFGTGRTGELFF.

A single count supports this clone. CDR3 sequence (DNA): TGTGCCAGCAGTTTAGGGGGGCAGACCTATGGCTACACCTTC. This translates into CASSLGGQTYGYTF. The chain uses TRBV27 and TRBJ1-2, with a weak D call TRBD1 (6 bases). Trimming pared 2 bases from V and 4 bases from J, leaving 11 bases between. Looked up from germline, CDR1 is MNHEY and CDR2 is SMNVEV (reference sequence). This CDR3 contains 14 residues.

This chain uses TRBV9 with TRBJ1-1, with D possibly TRBD1 on 6 matching bases. Between the trimmed V and J ends, which lost 0 bases and 2 bases, there was a span of 11 bases. Germline CDR1 SGDLS, CDR2 YYNGEE. CDR3 length: 15 amino acids. The CDR3 loop is CASSVGSRGNTEAFF. In DNA form, the CDR3 reads TGTGCCAGCAGCGTAGGTAGCAGGGGTAACACTGAAGCTTTCTTT.

This chain connects TRBV19 to TRBJ1-1; no firm D call. Trimming shortened V by 1 base and J by 5 bases, and 11 bases separated the two germline ends. This CDR3 has 14 residues. The germline gives CDR1 LNHDA, CDR2 SQIVND (reference sequence). The CDR3 sequence is CASSIVGGQTEAFF. CDR3 DNA sequence: TGTGCCAGTAGTATAGTCGGAGGGCAGACTGAAGCTTTCTTT.

This clone was seen more than once but under ten times. This rearrangement joins TRBV5-1 to TRBJ1-5, with no clear D. The germline gives CDR1 SGHRS, CDR2 YFSETQ. The CDR3 extends over 13 amino acids. The V and J ends lost 4 bases and 0 bases respectively, with 5 bases between them. The CDR3 reads CASSPYSNQPQHF. CDR3 sequence (DNA): TGCGCCAGCAGCCCTTATAGCAATCAGCCCCAGCATTTT. Variable domain in full (rest from reference TRBV5-1 and TRBJ1-5): KAGVTQTPRYLIKTRGQQVTLSCSPISGHRSVSWYQQTPGQGLQFLFEYFSETQRNKGNFPGRFSGRQFSNSRSEMNVSTLELGDSALYLCASSPYSNQPQHFGDGTRLSIL.

The chain carries TRBV6-1 and TRBJ1-1, with D uncertain. The CDR3 runs to 15 residues. The germline V gene has CDR1 MNHNS and CDR2 SASEGT. The V gene lost 0 bases and the J gene lost 5 bases, with 13 bases spanning the gap. This chain's CDR3 is CASSEAHPGLTEAFF. The CDR3 coding sequence is TGTGCCAGCAGTGAAGCTCACCCGGGGTTGACTGAAGCTTTCTTT.

The DNA of the CDR3 is TGCGCCAGCAGCCAAGTTGGCGGGAAGGGTCAGCCCCAGCATTTT. Protein product: CASSQVGGKGQPQHF. The V and J genes are TRBV4-1 and TRBJ1-5; D remains unclear. With 1 base removed from V and 6 bases from J, the gap between germline ends came to 13 bases. Germline CDR1 and CDR2: MGHRA and YSYEKL. This CDR3 has 15 amino acids.

The V and J genes are TRBV7-2 and TRBJ2-1; D not resolved. The CDR3 covers 12 residues. The germline V gene encodes CDR1 SGHTA and CDR2 FQGNSA. The ends were cut back, 3 bases at V and 3 bases at J, with 3 bases in the middle. Here the CDR3 reads CASSFNYNEQFF. The DNA for the CDR3 is TGTGCCAGCAGCTTCAACTACAATGAGCAGTTCTTC.

This clone appeared a single time. This chain joins TRBV5-1 and TRBJ2-7, with D possibly called TRBD1 or TRBD2 (6 bases each). The CDR3 is 13 residues long. The germline V gene encodes CDR1 SGHRS and CDR2 YFSETQ. V was clipped by 5 bases and J by 5 bases, with 14 bases between them. CDR3 in DNA: TGCGCCAGCAGGGGGGGCGGTGAGGACGAGCAGTACTTC. It translates to CASRGGGEDEQYF.

This sequence joins TRBV6-2 or TRBV6-3 and TRBJ1-1, with TRBD1 as a possible D gene (5 bases). The V end lost 2 bases, the J end lost 1 base, and 14 bases lay between the germline ends. This CDR3 is built from 16 residues. CDR1 and CDR2 from the germline V gene are MNHEY and SVGEGT. CDR3 amino acids: CASSYGRGPTNTEAFF. DNA of the CDR3: TGTGCCAGCAGTTACGGAAGGGGACCTACGAACACTGAAGCTTTCTTT.

The rearrangement uses TRBV27 and TRBJ1-5; a possible D gene is TRBD1 (5 bases). The CDR3 is made up of 14 amino acids. CDR1 and CDR2 (germline): MNHEY, SMNVEV (reference sequence). V was clipped by 3 bases and J by 5 bases, with 11 bases between them. The CDR3 loop reads CASSFGGRDQPQHF. The CDR3 nucleotides are TGTGCCAGCAGTTTTGGGGGGAGGGATCAGCCCCAGCATTTT.

V is TRBV30 and J is TRBJ1-3; 7 bases map to TRBD1. CDR3 length: 12 amino acids. The V gene end was trimmed by 2 bases and the J gene end by 7 bases; junction bases not matched to a gene: 2. From germline, CDR1 is GTSNPN and CDR2 SVGIG (reference sequence). The CDR3 spells CAWSRQGNTIYF. In DNA form, the CDR3 reads TGTGCCTGGAGTAGACAGGGCAACACCATATATTTT.